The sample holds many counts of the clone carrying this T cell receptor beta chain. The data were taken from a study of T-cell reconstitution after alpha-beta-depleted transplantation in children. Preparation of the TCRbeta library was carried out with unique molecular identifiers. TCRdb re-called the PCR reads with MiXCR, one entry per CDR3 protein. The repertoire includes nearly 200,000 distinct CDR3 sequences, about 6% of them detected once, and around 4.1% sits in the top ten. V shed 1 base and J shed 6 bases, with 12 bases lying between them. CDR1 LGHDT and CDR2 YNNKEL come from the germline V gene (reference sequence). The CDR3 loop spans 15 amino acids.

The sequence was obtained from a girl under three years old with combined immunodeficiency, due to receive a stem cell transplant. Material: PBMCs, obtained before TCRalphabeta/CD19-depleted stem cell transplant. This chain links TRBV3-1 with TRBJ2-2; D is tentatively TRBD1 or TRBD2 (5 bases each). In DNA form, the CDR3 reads TGTGCCAGCAGCCAAGCCCTGGGACCCCCCGGGGAGCTGTTTTTT. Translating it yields CASSQALGPPGELFF.